This TCR beta chain was found in a study of OX40 agonist ivuxolimab in advanced cancers. Study context: Intravenous ivuxolimab was administered to patients every 2 weeks at 0.01 to 10 mg/kg. The study's findings and limits: Antigen specificity of clonally expanded peripheral T cells was not established. Among the lowest levels of clonal expansion were found in partial responders at 0.1-3.0 mg/kg.

This table comes from immunoSEQ multiplex PCR, and its TCRdb copy is limited to in-frame clones, with some not included. There are some 80,000 clones in the sample; approximately 95% occur only once, and roughly 20% lies in the top ten. Cycle 7 day 1, cycle 4 day 1, and baseline were the timepoints at which blood was sampled. On this clone itself: Its cognate antigen is unknown.

The TCR sequence derives from an adult with an advanced solid tumor such as melanoma, head and neck, liver or kidney cancer. Sequencing used CD4+ or CD8+ T cells sorted from blood, obtained in a trial of the OX40 agonist ivuxolimab.

The CDR3 coding sequence is TGTGCCAGCAGAGGGGCAGGGACTAGCAATCAGCCCCAGCATTTT. Protein product: CASRGAGTSNQPQHF. The chain couples TRBV6-5 to TRBJ1-5, with D possibly being TRBD1 (5 bases). V lost 6 bases, J lost 0 bases, and 12 bases lay in between. CDR1 and CDR2 (germline): MNHEY, SVGAGI. This CDR3 contains 15 residues.